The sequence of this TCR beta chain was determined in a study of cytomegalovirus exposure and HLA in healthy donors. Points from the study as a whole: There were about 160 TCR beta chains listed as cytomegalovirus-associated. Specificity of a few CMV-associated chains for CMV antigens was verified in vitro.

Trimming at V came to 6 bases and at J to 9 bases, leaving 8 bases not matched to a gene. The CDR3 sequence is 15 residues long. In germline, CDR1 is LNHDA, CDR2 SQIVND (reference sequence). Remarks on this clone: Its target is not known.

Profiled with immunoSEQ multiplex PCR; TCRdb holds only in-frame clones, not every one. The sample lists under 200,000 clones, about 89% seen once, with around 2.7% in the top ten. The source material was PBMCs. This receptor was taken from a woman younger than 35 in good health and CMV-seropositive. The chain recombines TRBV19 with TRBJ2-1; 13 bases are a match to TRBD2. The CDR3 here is CASSLLAGGPSEQFF. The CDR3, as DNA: TGTGCCAGTAGCTTACTAGCGGGAGGGCCCAGTGAGCAGTTCTTC.